The 16 T cell receptor beta chains given below trace back to one sample, sequenced in a study of T cell responses to AZD1222 COVID-19 vaccine. The method was immunoSEQ multiplex PCR; TCRdb's version includes in-frame clones alone and lacks a portion of them. The data show 13,000 to 15,000 clones, 70% to 85% seen once. Here the sequenced sample was peripheral blood, taken 28 days after the second AZD1222 dose. These receptors all come from an adult who received the AZD1222 COVID-19 vaccine.

This clone was recorded a few times. The chain combines TRBV9 with TRBJ1-1; the D is unclear. Trimming stripped 0 bases from V and 0 bases from J, with 9 bases between. The CDR3 is made up of 15 amino acids. The germline gives CDR1 SGDLS, CDR2 YYNGEE. CDR3 in amino acids: CASSVDPRMNTEAFF. CDR3 nucleotide sequence: TGTGCCAGCAGCGTAGATCCGCGCATGAACACTGAAGCTTTCTTT.

CDR3 coding DNA: TGTGCCAGTAGTTCCTCCCCCCGAGTGCAGGGAAGGGTTCAGGAGAATGAAAAACTGTTTTTT. Its protein product is CASSSSPRVQGRVQENEKLFF. The chain uses TRBV19 and TRBJ1-4, with D possibly matching TRBD1 (5 bases). Germline CDR1 reads LNHDA; CDR2 reads SQIVND (reference sequence). CDR3 length: 21 residues. V shed 5 bases and J shed 5 bases, with 33 bases lying between them.

The chain combines TRBV10-3 with TRBJ2-2, with 7 positions matching TRBD2. In germline, CDR1 is ENHRY, CDR2 SYGVKD. V lost 11 bases and J lost 4; bases outside the gene matches: 10. This CDR3 has 14 residues. For the CDR3, the DNA is TGTGCCGGCGGACGGGGGGAAAGCACCGGGGAGCTGTTTTTT. It encodes CAGGRGESTGELFF.

This chain uses TRBV6-5 with TRBJ1-5, with 7 bases that match TRBD1. Germline lookup yields CDR1 MNHEY and CDR2 SVGAGI. The CDR3 is 15 residues long. Losses at the gene ends were 6 bases for V and 0 bases for J; bases not matched to a gene: 5. Here the CDR3 reads CASRETGLSNQPQHF. CDR3 DNA sequence: TGTGCCAGCAGAGAGACAGGGCTTAGCAATCAGCCCCAGCATTTT.

This chain links TRBV19 with TRBJ1-2, with 8 bases that match TRBD1. The V gene's germline CDR1 is LNHDA and CDR2 SQIVND (reference sequence). This CDR3 spans 14 amino acids. V gave up 5 bases and J gave up 8 bases; unmatched junction bases: 10. The CDR3 coding sequence is TGTGCCAGTAGTGGGGACAGGCGCCAGGAGGGCTACACCTTC. This encodes CASSGDRRQEGYTF.

This chain joins TRBV7-3 and TRBJ2-2; D may correspond to TRBD1 or TRBD2 (5 bases each). Germline lookup yields CDR1 SGHTA and CDR2 FQGTGA. This CDR3 region has 16 residues. V gave up 6 bases and J gave up 0 bases, with 14 bases separating them. The CDR3 region has the DNA TGTGCCAGCAGTCCTCAGGGAGCAACGAACACCGGGGAGCTGTTTTTT. This encodes CASSPQGATNTGELFF.

The gene calls are TRBV4-2 and TRBJ2-2; TRBD2 might be the D (5 bases). Germline CDR1 and CDR2: LGHNA and YNFKEQ. V was shortened by 0 bases and J by 1 base, with 15 bases between the two germline ends. The CDR3 sequence is 18 residues long. The CDR3 nucleotides read TGTGCCAGCAGCCAAGAATGGCTTCGGGCGGGGAACACCGGGGAGCTGTTTTTT. Amino acids: CASSQEWLRAGNTGELFF.

The rearrangement joins TRBV25-1 to TRBJ2-2, with 7 bases aligning to TRBD1. Germline CDR1 MGHDK, CDR2 SYGVNS. The CDR3 contains 14 residues. V was clipped by 4 bases and J by 3 bases; unmatched bases: 2. This chain's CDR3 is CASSGDSYTGELFF. The CDR3 nucleotides are TGTGCCAGCAGTGGGGACAGCTACACCGGGGAGCTGTTTTTT.

The chain is built from TRBV15 and TRBJ2-7; TRBD1 matches 8 bases. The germline gives CDR1 LNHNV, CDR2 YYDKDF (reference sequence). The CDR3 loop spans 15 amino acids. Trimming cost V 0 bases and J 4 bases; bases outside gene matches: 5. In nucleotides, the CDR3 is TGTGCCACCAGCAGAGACAGGGGGCGCGTTTACGAGCAGTACTTC. Amino acid sequence: CATSRDRGRVYEQYF. Full variable domain (rest looked up from reference TRBV15 and TRBJ2-7): DAMVIQNPRYQVTQFGKPVTLSCSQTLNHNVMYWYQQKSSQAPKLLFHYYDKDFNNEADTPDNFQSRRPNTSFCFLDIRSPGLGDTAMYLCATSRDRGRVYEQYFGPGTRLTVT.

This clone came up a few times. The chain is built from TRBV28 and TRBJ1-5, with 10 bases lining up with TRBD1. J lost 5 bases, V lost 6 bases, and 7 bases had no gene match. The CDR3 is 15 amino acids. Germline CDR1 and CDR2: MDHEN and SYDVKM. CDR3 coding DNA: TGTGCCAGCAGGTCCGGGACAGGGGATTATCAGCCCCAGCATTTT. Protein: CASRSGTGDYQPQHF. The entire variable domain, with the rest obtained from reference TRBV28 and TRBJ1-5, is as follows: DVKVTQSSRYLVKRTGEKVFLECVQDMDHENMFWYRQDPGLGLRLIYFSYDVKMKEKGDIPEGYSVSREKKERFSLILESASTNQTSMYLCASRSGTGDYQPQHFGDGTRLSIL.

A remark on this clone: The limits of the CDR3 on the DNA are not certain, so only TCRdb's listed CDR3 is given. This chain links TRBV19 with TRBJ1-1. Germline assignment: CDR1 LNHDA and CDR2 SQIVND (reference sequence). The CDR3 is made up of 13 amino acids, end residues included. This chain's CDR3 is CASSFSLDTEAFF.

This rearrangement joins TRBV2 to TRBJ1-2; 8 positions match TRBD1. In germline, CDR1 is SNHLY, CDR2 FYNNEI. V trimming: 7 bases; J trimming: 6 bases; junction bases outside the gene matches: 1. The CDR3 is made up of 11 amino acids. The CDR3 DNA reads TGTGCCAGCACGACAGGGGATGGCTACACCTTC. This encodes CASTTGDGYTF.

This clone is a singleton in its sample. The chain is built from TRBV25-1 and TRBJ2-1; D is unresolved. The germline V and J ends were trimmed by 8 bases and 8 bases, with 10 bases remaining between them. The CDR3 totals 11 residues. Per germline, CDR1 MGHDK and CDR2 SYGVNS. In DNA, the CDR3 is TGTGCCAGCGGGTGGACCGATGAGCAGTTCTTC. Amino acids: CASGWTDEQFF.

The rearrangement uses TRBV20-1 and TRBJ2-7; TRBD2 matches at 7 bases. The CDR3 contains 15 residues. CDR1 DFQATT and CDR2 SNEGSKA come from the germline V gene (reference sequence). V trimming: 3 bases; J trimming: 5 bases; junction bases outside the gene matches: 13. The CDR3 region is CSASESAGVGNEQYF. The CDR3 DNA reads TGCAGTGCTAGTGAATCGGCGGGAGTAGGGAACGAGCAGTACTTC.

This rearrangement joins TRBV5-5 to TRBJ2-5; D uncertain. CDR3 size: 15 residues. Between the trimmed V and J ends, which lost 1 base and 1 base, there was a span of 11 bases. The germline V gene has CDR1 SGHKS and CDR2 YYEKEE (reference sequence). This CDR3 is CASSLWGNLQETQYF. CDR3 DNA sequence: TGTGCCAGCAGCTTGTGGGGTAATCTCCAAGAGACCCAGTACTTC.

This clone occurred once. The J gene is TRBJ1-4, the V gene TRBV7-2, with D possibly being TRBD1 (5 bases). CDR3 length: 16 residues. Trimming took 0 bases from V and 7 from J, leaving 15 bases between them. Looked up from germline, CDR1 is SGHTA and CDR2 is FQGNSA. The CDR3 loop reads CASSLAPMGRGEKLFF. The CDR3 nucleotides are TGTGCCAGCAGCTTAGCGCCGATGGGACGGGGTGAAAAACTGTTTTTT.